This TCR beta chain came from a study of blood T cells in healthy people across ages. Donors each provided about 9.5 milliliters of peripheral blood. A second about 7 to 12 cycle PCR used barcoded and J-beta primers. TCRdb processed the 5' RACE reads anew with MiXCR; each CDR3 protein has one entry. The table records 980,000 or so distinct CDR3 sequences, 45% to 50% of them present only once. The sample taken for sequencing was blood. The receptor was isolated from a man aged 30 to 45 in good health.

For the CDR3, the DNA is TGTGCCAGCTCACCATCGTCGGACAGCTTGTATGGCTACACCTTC. This sequence encodes CASSPSSDSLYGYTF. The rearrangement links TRBV18 to TRBJ1-2; perhaps TRBD1 as D (6 bases). CDR3 size: 15 residues. V lost 2 bases, J lost 5 bases, and 15 bases lay in between. Germline CDR1 and CDR2: KGHSH and LQKENI.